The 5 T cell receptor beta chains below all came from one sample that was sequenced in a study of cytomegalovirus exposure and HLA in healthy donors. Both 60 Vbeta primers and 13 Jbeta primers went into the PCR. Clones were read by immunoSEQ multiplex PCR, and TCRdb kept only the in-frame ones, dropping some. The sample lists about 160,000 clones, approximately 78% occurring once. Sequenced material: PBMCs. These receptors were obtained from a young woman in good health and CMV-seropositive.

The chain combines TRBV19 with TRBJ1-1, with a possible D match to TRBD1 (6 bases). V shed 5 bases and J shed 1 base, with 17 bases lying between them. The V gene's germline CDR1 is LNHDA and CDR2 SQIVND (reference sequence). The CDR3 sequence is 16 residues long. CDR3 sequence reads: CASSEPFGQPNTEAFF. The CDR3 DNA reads TGTGCCAGTAGTGAACCTTTCGGACAGCCGAACACTGAAGCTTTCTTT.

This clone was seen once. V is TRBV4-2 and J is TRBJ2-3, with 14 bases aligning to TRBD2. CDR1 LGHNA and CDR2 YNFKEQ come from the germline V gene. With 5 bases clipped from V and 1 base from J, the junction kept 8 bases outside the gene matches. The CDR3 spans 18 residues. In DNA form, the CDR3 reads TGTGCCAGCAGCTCCCGACTAGCGGGGGGGCTAGGCACAGATACGCAGTATTTT. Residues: CASSSRLAGGLGTDTQYF.

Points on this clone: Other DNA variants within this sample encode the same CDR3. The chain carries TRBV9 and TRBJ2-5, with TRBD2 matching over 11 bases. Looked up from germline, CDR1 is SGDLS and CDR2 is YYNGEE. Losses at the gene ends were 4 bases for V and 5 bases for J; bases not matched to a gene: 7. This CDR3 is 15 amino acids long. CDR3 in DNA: TGTGCCAGCAGCAATGGGCCTAGCGGGGGGGAGACCCAGTACTTC. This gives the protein CASSNGPSGGETQYF.

In DNA, the CDR3 is TGTGCCAGTAGTGTGCGGGACTTCGGAGAAAAACTGTTTTTT. Protein product: CASSVRDFGEKLFF. The gene calls are TRBV19 and TRBJ1-4; tentative D call: TRBD1 (5 bases). CDR1 and CDR2 from the germline V gene are LNHDA and SQIVND (reference sequence). The V gene lost 5 bases and the J gene lost 8 bases, with 15 bases spanning the gap. CDR3 length: 14 residues.

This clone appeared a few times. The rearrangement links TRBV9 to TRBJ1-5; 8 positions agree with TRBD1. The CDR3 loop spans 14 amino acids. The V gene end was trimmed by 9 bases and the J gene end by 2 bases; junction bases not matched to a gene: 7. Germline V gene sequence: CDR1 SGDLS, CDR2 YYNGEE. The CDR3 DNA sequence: TGTGCCAAAAAGACAGGGGAGTGCAATCAGCCCCAGCATTTT. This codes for CAKKTGECNQPQHF. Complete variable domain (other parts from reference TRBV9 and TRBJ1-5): DSGVTQTPKHLITATGQRVTLRCSPRSGDLSVYWYQQSLDQGLQFLIQYYNGEERAKGNILERFSAQQFPDLHSELNLSSLELGDSALYFCAKKTGECNQPQHFGDGTRLSIL.